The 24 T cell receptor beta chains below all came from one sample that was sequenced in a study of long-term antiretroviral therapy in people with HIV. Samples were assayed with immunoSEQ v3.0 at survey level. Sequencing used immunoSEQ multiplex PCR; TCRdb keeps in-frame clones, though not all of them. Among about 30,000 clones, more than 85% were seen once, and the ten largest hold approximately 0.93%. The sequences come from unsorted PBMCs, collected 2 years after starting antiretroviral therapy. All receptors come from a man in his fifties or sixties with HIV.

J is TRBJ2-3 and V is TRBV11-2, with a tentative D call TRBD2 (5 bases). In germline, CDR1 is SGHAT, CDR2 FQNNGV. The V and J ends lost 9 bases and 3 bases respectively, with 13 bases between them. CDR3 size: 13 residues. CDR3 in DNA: TGTGCCAGTACCTCCCGGGATACAGATACGCAGTATTTT. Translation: CASTSRDTDTQYF.

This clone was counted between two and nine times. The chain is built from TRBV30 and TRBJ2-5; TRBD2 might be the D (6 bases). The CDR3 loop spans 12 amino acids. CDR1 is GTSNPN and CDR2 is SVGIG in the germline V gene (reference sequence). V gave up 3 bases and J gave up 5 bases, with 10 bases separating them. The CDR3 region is CAWSPRGETQYF. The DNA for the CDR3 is TGTGCCTGGAGCCCCCGGGGGGAGACCCAGTACTTC.

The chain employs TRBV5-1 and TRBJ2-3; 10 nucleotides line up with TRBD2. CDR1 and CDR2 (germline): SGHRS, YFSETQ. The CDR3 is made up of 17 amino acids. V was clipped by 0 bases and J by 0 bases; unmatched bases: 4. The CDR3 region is CASSLVASGRSTDTQYF. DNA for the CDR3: TGCGCCAGCAGCTTGGTTGCTAGCGGGAGAAGCACAGATACGCAGTATTTT.

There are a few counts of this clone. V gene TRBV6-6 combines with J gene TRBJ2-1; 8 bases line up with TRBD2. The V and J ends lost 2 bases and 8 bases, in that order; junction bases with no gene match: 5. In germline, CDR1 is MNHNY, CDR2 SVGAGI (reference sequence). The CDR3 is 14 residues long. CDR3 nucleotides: TGTGCCAGCAGTTACGAAAGCGGGAGTTATGAGCAGTTCTTC. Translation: CASSYESGSYEQFF.

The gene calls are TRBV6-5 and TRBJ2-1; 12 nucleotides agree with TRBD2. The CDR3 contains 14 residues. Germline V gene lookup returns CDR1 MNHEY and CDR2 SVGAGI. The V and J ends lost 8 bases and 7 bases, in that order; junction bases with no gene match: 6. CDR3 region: CASARLAGVNEQFF. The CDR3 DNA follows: TGTGCCAGCGCCAGACTAGCGGGAGTGAATGAGCAGTTCTTC.

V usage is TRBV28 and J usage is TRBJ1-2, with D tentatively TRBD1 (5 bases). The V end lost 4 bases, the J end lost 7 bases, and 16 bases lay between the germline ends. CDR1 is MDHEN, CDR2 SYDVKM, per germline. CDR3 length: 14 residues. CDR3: CASSSGGAIGGYTF. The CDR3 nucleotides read TGTGCCAGCAGTTCTGGAGGGGCAATTGGTGGCTACACCTTC.

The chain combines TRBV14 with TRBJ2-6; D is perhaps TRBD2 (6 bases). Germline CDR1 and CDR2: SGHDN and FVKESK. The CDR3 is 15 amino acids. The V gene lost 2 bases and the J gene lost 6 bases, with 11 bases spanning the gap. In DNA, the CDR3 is TGTGCCAGCAGCCAATTTCGCGGGGAGGCCAACGTCCTGACTTTC. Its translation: CASSQFRGEANVLTF.

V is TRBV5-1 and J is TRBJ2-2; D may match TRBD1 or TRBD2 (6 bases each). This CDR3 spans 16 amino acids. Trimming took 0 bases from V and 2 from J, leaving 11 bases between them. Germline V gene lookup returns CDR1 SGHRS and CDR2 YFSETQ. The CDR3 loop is CASSLVLGGNTGELFF. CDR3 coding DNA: TGCGCCAGCAGCTTGGTCCTCGGGGGCAACACCGGGGAGCTGTTTTTT.

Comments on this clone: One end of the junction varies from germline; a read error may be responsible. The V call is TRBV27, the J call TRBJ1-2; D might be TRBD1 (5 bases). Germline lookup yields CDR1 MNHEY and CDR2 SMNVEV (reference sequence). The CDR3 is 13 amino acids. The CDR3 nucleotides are TGTGTCAGCAGTCCGACAGCCCGCCATGGCTACACCTTC. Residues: CVSSPTARHGYTF.

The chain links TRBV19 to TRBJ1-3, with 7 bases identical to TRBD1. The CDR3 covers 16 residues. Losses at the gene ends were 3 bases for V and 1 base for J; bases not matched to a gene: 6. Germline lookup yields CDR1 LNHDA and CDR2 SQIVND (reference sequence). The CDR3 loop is CASSIPRTGSGNTIYF. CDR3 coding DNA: TGTGCCAGTAGTATCCCCCGGACAGGATCTGGAAACACCATATATTTT.

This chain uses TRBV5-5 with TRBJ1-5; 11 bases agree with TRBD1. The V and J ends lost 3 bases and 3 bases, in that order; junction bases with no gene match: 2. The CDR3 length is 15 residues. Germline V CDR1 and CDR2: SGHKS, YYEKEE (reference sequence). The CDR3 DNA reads TGTGCCAGCAGCTCGGACAGGGGGCTCAATCAGCCCCAGCATTTT. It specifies CASSSDRGLNQPQHF.

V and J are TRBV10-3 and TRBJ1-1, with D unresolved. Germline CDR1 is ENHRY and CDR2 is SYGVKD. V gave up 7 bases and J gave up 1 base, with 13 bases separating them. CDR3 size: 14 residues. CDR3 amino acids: CAITNGGRNTEAFF. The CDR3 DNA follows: TGTGCCATCACCAACGGCGGGAGGAACACTGAAGCTTTCTTT.

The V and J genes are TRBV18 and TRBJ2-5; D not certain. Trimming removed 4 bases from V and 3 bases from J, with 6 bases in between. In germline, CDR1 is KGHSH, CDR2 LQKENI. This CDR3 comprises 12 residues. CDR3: CASSHTEETQYF. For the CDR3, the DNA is TGTGCCAGCTCACACACCGAAGAGACCCAGTACTTC. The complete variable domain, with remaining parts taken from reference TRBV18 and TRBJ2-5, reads NAGVMQNPRHLVRRRGQEARLRCSPMKGHSHVYWYRQLPEEGLKFMVYLQKENIIDESGMPKERFSAEFPKEGPSILRIQQVVRGDSAAYFCASSHTEETQYFGPGTRLLVL.

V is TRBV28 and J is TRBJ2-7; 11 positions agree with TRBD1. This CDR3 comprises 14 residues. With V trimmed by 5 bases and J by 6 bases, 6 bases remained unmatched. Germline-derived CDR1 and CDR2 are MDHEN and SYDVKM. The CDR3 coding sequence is TGTGCCAGCAGTGGGACAGGGGGGTCTTCCGAGCAGTACTTC. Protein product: CASSGTGGSSEQYF.

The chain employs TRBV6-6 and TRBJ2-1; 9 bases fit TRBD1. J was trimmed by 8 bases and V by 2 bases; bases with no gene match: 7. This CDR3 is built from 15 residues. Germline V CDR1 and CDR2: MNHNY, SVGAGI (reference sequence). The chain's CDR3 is CASSYVGQGGHEQFF. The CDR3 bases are TGTGCCAGCAGTTACGTGGGACAGGGTGGTCATGAGCAGTTCTTC.

The DNA of the CDR3 is TGCGCCAGCAGCCAAGATTCAGGGTCAGGTGAAGCTTTCTTT. Encoded protein: CASSQDSGSGEAFF. The V call is TRBV4-3, the J call TRBJ1-1; TRBD1 is a possible D gene (5 bases). Germline V gene lookup returns CDR1 LGHNA and CDR2 YSLEER. V was shortened by 0 bases and J by 7 bases, with 12 bases between the two germline ends. The CDR3 contains 14 residues.

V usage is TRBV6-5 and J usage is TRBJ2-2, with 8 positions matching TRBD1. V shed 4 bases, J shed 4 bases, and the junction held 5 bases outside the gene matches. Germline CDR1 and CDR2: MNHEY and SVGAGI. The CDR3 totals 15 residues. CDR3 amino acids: CASSFGQGGTGELFF. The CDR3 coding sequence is TGTGCCAGCAGTTTCGGACAGGGAGGCACCGGGGAGCTGTTTTTT.

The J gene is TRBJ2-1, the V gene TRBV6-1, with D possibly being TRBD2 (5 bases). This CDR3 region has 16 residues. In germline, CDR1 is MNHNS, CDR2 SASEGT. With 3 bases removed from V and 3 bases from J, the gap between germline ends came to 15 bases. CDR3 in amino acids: CASSEADGVIYNEQFF. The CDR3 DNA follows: TGTGCCAGCAGTGAGGCCGACGGGGTGATCTACAATGAGCAGTTCTTC.

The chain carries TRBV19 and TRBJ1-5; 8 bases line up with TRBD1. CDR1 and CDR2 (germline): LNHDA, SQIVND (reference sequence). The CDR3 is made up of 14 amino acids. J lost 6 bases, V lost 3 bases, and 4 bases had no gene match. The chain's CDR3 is CASSIRGLGQPQHF. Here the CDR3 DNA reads TGTGCCAGTAGTATCAGGGGGCTAGGTCAGCCCCAGCATTTT.

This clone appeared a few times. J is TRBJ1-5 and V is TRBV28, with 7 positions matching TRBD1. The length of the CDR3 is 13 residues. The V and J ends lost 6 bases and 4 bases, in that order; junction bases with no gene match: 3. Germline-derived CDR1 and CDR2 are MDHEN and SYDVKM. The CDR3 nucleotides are TGTGCCAGCAGGGGACAGCTAAATCAGCCCCAGCATTTT. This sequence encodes CASRGQLNQPQHF.

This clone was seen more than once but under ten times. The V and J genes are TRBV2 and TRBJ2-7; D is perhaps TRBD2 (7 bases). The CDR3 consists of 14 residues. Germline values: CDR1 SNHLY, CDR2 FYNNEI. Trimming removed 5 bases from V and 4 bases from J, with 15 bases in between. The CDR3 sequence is CASSSGGRVYEQYF. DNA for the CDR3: TGTGCCAGCAGTTCCGGGGGGCGCGTTTACGAGCAGTACTTC.

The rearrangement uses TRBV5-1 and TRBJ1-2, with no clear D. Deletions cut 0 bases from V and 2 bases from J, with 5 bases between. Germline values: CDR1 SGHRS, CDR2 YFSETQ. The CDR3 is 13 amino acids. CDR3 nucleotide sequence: TGCGCCAGCAGCTTGGCCAGGAACTATGGCTACACCTTC. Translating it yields CASSLARNYGYTF.

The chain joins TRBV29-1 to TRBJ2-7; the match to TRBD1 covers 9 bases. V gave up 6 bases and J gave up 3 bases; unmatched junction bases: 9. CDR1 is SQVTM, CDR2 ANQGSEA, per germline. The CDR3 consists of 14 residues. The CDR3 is CSVRAGTGIYEQYF. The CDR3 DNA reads TGCAGCGTGAGAGCCGGGACAGGGATCTACGAGCAGTACTTC.

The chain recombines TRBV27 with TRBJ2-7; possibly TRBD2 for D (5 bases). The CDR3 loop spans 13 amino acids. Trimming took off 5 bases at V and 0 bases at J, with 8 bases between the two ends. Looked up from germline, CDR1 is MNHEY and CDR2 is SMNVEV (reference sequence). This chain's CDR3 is CASSRGVSYEQYF. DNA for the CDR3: TGTGCCAGCAGTCGGGGTGTCTCCTACGAGCAGTACTTC.